What follows is one T cell receptor beta chain and its context. There is no known antigen for this receptor. No base qualities exist here, and no much larger clone lies one base off it. The germline V gene sets CDR1 to MNHEY and CDR2 to SVGAGI. Trimming at the junction amounts to 6 bases on V and 1 base on J, and the germline ends lie 12 bases apart. The CDR3 goes from the cysteine to the phenylalanine over 15 residues. The DNA shown is the 45-base CDR3, in frame from base 1. This sample was taken from a study of blood T cell repertoires in COVID-19 (dated by TCRdb to 2020 to 2022). For context, the study as a whole: The collaborator samples originated in the United States, Italy and Spain and spanned the acute and convalescent phases of COVID-19. Where available, HLA class I and class II types were taken from metadata supplied by the sample provider and were not determined by assay-based typing. Deeply sampled blood TCRbeta repertoires from subjects exposed to, actively infected with, or recovered from COVID-19 were included in the dataset. The samples were drawn from two sources: the first 160 participants of the ongoing ImmuneRACE study, and 1,200 or so subjects contributed by 6 global collaborators. The prospective study material was composed of cDNA or gDNA derived from T cells, B-cell-depleted T cells, or PBMCs. The repertoires were made available in a free public database intended to serve as a resource for research on the immune response to SARS-CoV-2. A de-identified subject ID, COVID-19 status, age in years and sex were almost always included in the sample metadata.

The collaborating institutions used their own protocols to collect whole blood in K2EDTA tubes. For TCRbeta analysis, collaborator samples were shipped as frozen whole blood, as isolated PBMCs, or as DNA extracted from either sample type. General findings and caveats noted by the study authors: Clinical and demographic metadata were provided uncurated, with the amount varying by source and participant.

The immunoSEQ Assay, a bias-controlled multiplex PCR, was used to amplify TCRbeta CDR3 regions from genomic DNA. The paper's data handling went like this. The number of nucleated cells in each sample was estimated by amplification of reference gene primers within the assay. To quantify the absolute abundance of each unique TCRbeta CDR3 rearrangement, sequence reads were collapsed and filtered. For each sample, productive Simpson clonality was calculated as the square root of Simpson's diversity index across productive rearrangements. TCRdb carries this immuneACCESS record with in-frame sequences only. Its versions omit some clonotypes, under half of them owing to an unresolved V gene in the studies checked, with the rest unexplained. The V and J calls and the clone size are those of that table, but D and trimming were determined from the DNA. This sample has approximately 210,000 clones in its table, and over 70% of those were observed once. 8% to 10% of the sample is taken by the ten largest.

The rearranged chain carries TRBV6-5 and TRBJ2-2; a weak D assignment points to TRBD1 (6 bases agree). The source material was peripheral blood. The receptor's source is a woman aged 50 to 60 with acute or convalescent COVID-19. The CDR3 corresponds to CASSWDTLNTGELFF. The DNA sequence is as follows: TGTGCCAGCAGCTGGGACACCTTGAACACCGGGGAGCTGTTTTTT.